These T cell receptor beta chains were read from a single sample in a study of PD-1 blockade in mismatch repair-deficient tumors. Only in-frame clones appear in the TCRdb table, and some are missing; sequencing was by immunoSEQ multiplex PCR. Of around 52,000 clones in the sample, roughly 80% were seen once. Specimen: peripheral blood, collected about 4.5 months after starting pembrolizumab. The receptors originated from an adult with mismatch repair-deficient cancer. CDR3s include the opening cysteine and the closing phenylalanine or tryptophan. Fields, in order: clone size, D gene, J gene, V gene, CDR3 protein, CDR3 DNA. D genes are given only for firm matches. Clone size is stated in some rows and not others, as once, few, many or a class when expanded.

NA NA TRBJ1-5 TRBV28 CASSSMAGNQPQHF TGTGCCAGCAGTTCAATGGCGGGGAATCAGCCCCAGCATTTT
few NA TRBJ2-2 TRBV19 CASTWDSNTGELFF TGTGCCAGTACTTGGGATTCGAACACCGGGGAGCTGTTTTTT
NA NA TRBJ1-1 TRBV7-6 CASSYSSGLGKNTEAFF TGTGCCAGCAGCTACAGTTCTGGGTTGGGAAAGAACACTGAAGCTTTCTTT
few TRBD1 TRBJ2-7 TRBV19 CASSIAHGQGQPYEQYF TGTGCCAGTAGTATAGCCCACGGACAGGGGCAGCCCTACGAGCAGTACTTC
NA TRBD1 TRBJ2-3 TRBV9 CASSAGQITDTQYF TGTGCCAGCAGCGCGGGACAGATCACAGATACGCAGTATTTT
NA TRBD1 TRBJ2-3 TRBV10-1 CASSESSWARTGNPDTQYF TGCGCCAGCAGTGAGTCGTCGTGGGCCAGGACAGGGAACCCAGATACGCAGTATTTT
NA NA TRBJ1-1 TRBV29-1 CSVESVTLAFF TGCAGCGTTGAAAGTGTGACATTAGCTTTCTTT
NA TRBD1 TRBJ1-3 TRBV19 CASSKGTAGNTIYF TGTGCCAGTAGTAAAGGGACAGCTGGAAACACCATATATTTT
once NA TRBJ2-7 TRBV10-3 CAIRAGRAREQYF TGTGCCATCAGAGCTGGTCGTGCGCGGGAGCAGTACTTC
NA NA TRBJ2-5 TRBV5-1 CASSFAERGTQYF TGCGCCAGCAGCTTTGCGGAGAGGGGGACCCAGTACTTC
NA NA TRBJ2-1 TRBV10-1 CASSGVNRVLDEQFF TGCGCCAGCAGTGGGGTGAACAGGGTCCTCGATGAGCAGTTCTTC
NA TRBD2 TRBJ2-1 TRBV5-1 CASSLEGGSGLYEQFF TGCGCCAGCAGCTTGGAGGGCGGGAGTGGATTGTATGAGCAGTTCTTC
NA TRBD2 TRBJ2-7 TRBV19 CASSPVAGRSYEQYF TGTGCCAGTAGTCCCGTAGCGGGTCGCTCCTACGAGCAGTACTTC
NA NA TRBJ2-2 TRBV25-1 CASSDDRGWTGELFF TGTGCCAGCAGTGATGACCGAGGTTGGACCGGGGAGCTGTTTTTT
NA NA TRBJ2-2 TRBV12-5 CASGPRTKNTGELFF TGTGCTAGTGGTCCCCGGACAAAGAACACCGGGGAGCTGTTTTTT
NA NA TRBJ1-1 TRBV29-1 CSYYRDSNTEAFF TGCAGCTACTACCGGGACTCAAACACTGAAGCTTTCTTT
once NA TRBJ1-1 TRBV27 CASSLKPWAGAAFF TGTGCCAGCAGTTTAAAACCTTGGGCAGGGGCCGCTTTCTTT
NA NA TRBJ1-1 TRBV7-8 CASSLGDYTEAFF TGTGCCAGCAGCTTGGGTGACTACACTGAAGCTTTCTTT
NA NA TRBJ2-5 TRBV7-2 CASSARTNQETQYF TGTGCCAGCAGCGCTAGGACTAATCAAGAGACCCAGTACTTC
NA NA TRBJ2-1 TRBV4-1 CASSYVSGGEQFF TGCGCCAGCAGCTATGTATCTGGCGGTGAGCAGTTCTTC
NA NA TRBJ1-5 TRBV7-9 CASSSGPNQPQHF TGTGCCAGCAGCTCGGGTCCCAATCAGCCCCAGCATTTT
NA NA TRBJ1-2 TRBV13 CASSSGGTSINYGYTF TGTGCCAGCAGCTCGGGGGGAACTTCGATTAACTATGGCTACACCTTC
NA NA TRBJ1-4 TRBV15 CATSRDKGGGRVANEKLFF TGTGCCACCAGCAGAGATAAAGGCGGGGGAAGGGTAGCTAATGAAAAACTGTTTTTT
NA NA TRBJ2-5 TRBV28 CASSPASRQETQYF TGTGCCAGCAGCCCCGCCTCCAGACAAGAGACCCAGTACTTC
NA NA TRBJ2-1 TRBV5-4 CASSLGGKGNEQFF TGTGCCAGCAGCTTGGGTGGGAAGGGTAATGAGCAGTTCTTC
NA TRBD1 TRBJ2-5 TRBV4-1 CASSQAPKGARETQYF TGCGCCAGCAGCCAAGCCCCAAAGGGGGCAAGAGAGACCCAGTACTTC
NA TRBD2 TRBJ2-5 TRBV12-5 CASGLEAGGWETQYF TGTGCTAGTGGGCTCGAAGCGGGAGGGTGGGAGACCCAGTACTTC
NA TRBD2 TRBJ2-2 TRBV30 CAWRSGANTGELFF TGTGCCTGGAGGAGCGGGGCGAACACCGGGGAGCTGTTTTTT
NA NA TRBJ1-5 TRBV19 CAPSGGPRQPQHF TGTGCCCCCTCCGGGGGGCCACGGCAGCCCCAGCATTTT
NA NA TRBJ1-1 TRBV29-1 CSVARGETEAFF TGCAGCGTTGCTAGGGGCGAAACTGAAGCTTTCTTT
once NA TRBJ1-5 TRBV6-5 CASSYGGNQPQHF TGTGCCAGCAGTTACGGGGGGAATCAGCCCCAGCATTTT
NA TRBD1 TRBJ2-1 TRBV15 CATSSGQGKDNEQFF TGTGCCACCAGCAGCGGACAGGGAAAGGACAATGAGCAGTTCTTC
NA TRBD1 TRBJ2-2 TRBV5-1 CASSSGQVNTGELFF TGCGCCAGCAGCTCCGGACAGGTGAACACCGGGGAGCTGTTTTTT
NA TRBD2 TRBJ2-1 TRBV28 CANVGGLAGPKFSYNEQFF TGTGCCAACGTGGGAGGGCTAGCGGGACCAAAATTCTCCTACAATGAGCAGTTCTTC
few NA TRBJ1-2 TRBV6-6 CASSPGNYGYTF TGTGCCAGCAGTCCAGGGAACTATGGCTACACCTTC
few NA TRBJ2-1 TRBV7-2 CASSLQSRGEQFF TGTGCCAGCAGCTTACAGAGCCGCGGGGAGCAGTTCTTC
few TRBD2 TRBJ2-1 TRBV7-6 CASSRTSRNEQFF TGTGCCAGCAGCCGGACTAGCAGAAATGAGCAGTTCTTC
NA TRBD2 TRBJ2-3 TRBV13 CASSLAPSGNTDTQYF TGTGCCAGCAGCCTGGCGCCTAGCGGGAACACAGATACGCAGTATTTT
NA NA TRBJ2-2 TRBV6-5 CASRGDPYTGELFF TGTGCCAGCAGAGGGGACCCCTACACCGGGGAGCTGTTTTTT
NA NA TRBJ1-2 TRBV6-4 CASSEGRGFGGYTF TGTGCCAGCAGTGAGGGTAGGGGATTCGGTGGCTACACCTTC
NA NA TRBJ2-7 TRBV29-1 CSVATNSYEQYF TGCAGCGTCGCGACAAATTCCTACGAGCAGTACTTC
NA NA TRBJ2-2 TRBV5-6 CASTSSPESNTGELFF TGTGCCAGCACCTCATCCCCTGAATCGAACACCGGGGAGCTGTTTTTT
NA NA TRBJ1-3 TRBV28 CASIRGPGNTIYF TGTGCCAGCATACGGGGGCCTGGAAACACCATATATTTT
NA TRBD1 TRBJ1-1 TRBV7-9 CASSPDRVGTEAFF TGTGCCAGCAGCCCTGACAGGGTCGGCACTGAAGCTTTCTTT
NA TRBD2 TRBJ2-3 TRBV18 CASFPGLAGTTSGDTQYF TGTGCCAGCTTTCCGGGTCTAGCGGGAACAACGTCGGGAGATACGCAGTATTTT
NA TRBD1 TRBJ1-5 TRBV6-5 CASSYVLRRGHQPQHF TGTGCCAGCAGTTACGTGCTTCGGAGGGGGCATCAGCCCCAGCATTTT
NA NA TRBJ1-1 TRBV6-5 CASQQLNTEAFF TGTGCCAGCCAACAGCTCAACACTGAAGCTTTCTTT
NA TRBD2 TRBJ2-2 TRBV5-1 CASSPTSGRIGELFF TGCGCCAGCAGCCCGACTAGCGGGAGAATCGGGGAGCTGTTTTTT
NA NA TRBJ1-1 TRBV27 CASRFQPLNTEAFF TGTGCCAGCCGCTTTCAGCCTCTGAACACTGAAGCTTTCTTT
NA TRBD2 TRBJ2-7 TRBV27 CASSSFSGRVAYEQYF TGTGCCAGCAGTTCCTTTAGCGGGAGGGTAGCCTACGAGCAGTACTTC
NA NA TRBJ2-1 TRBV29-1 CSIFEGNEQFF TGCAGCATCTTCGAGGGGAATGAGCAGTTCTTC
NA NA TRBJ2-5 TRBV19 CASSIMEGGETQYF TGTGCCAGTAGTATCATGGAGGGTGGAGAGACCCAGTACTTC
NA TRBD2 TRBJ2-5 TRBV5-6 CASSSTGLATAETQYF TGTGCCAGCAGCTCGACGGGACTAGCGACCGCAGAGACCCAGTACTTC
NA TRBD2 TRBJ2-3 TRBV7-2 CASSQGLAGLTDTQYF TGTGCCAGCAGCCAAGGACTAGCGGGATTGACAGATACGCAGTATTTT
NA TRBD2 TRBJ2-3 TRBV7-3 CASSSPSGRAADTQYF TGTGCCAGCAGCTCGCCTAGCGGGAGGGCCGCAGATACGCAGTATTTT